This is a list of T cell receptor beta chains from one sample in a study of cytomegalovirus exposure and HLA in healthy donors. Here immunoSEQ multiplex PCR was the method, and the copy in TCRdb shows in-frame clones only, minus some. Of tens of thousands of clones listed, almost 97% are singletons. Material: PBMCs. These receptors all stem from a man in his late teens or twenties in good health and CMV-seropositive. CDR3s include the opening cysteine and the closing phenylalanine or tryptophan. The D gene is left open where the match is weak. Not all rows give a size; the values are once, few, many and, for expanded clones, a class.

j_call,d_call,clone_size,v_call,cdr3_nt,cdr3_aa
TRBJ2-7,.,.,TRBV19,TGTGCCAGTAGTACCTCACAACATTACGAGCAGTACTTC,CASSTSQHYEQYF
TRBJ1-4,TRBD1,.,TRBV29-1,TGCAGCGTCTTAGACAGGGATGAAAAACTGTTTTTT,CSVLDRDEKLFF
TRBJ1-4,.,.,TRBV28,TGTGCCAGCAGTCCGAGGGTAGGGTTAGATGAAAAACTGTTTTTT,CASSPRVGLDEKLFF
TRBJ1-5,TRBD1,.,TRBV6-1,TGTGCCAGCAGTTTCGGGACAGAGAATCAGCCCCAGCATTTT,CASSFGTENQPQHF
TRBJ2-7,TRBD2,.,TRBV7-9,TGTGCCAGCAGCTCCCGAGCGGGAGTATCGTACGAGCAGTACTTC,CASSSRAGVSYEQYF
TRBJ2-3,.,.,TRBV18,TGTGCCAGCTCACCACAGGGACTGGGCACAGATACGCAGTATTTT,CASSPQGLGTDTQYF
TRBJ1-5,.,.,TRBV6-6,TGTGCCAGCAGTTACTCGTTGAAAGCCGATCAGCCCCAGCATTTT,CASSYSLKADQPQHF
TRBJ1-4,TRBD1,.,TRBV28,TGTGCCAGCAGAACAGGGGCAACTAATGAAAAACTGTTTTTT,CASRTGATNEKLFF
TRBJ1-1,.,.,TRBV6-5,TGTGCCAGCAGTTACCTGGGCAGATCGAACACTGAAGCTTTCTTT,CASSYLGRSNTEAFF
TRBJ1-5,TRBD1,.,TRBV6-5,TGTGCCAGCAGCCCAGCAGGGGGTTCGCCCCAGCATTTT,CASSPAGGSPQHF
TRBJ2-1,.,.,TRBV5-6,TGTGCCAGCAGCTTGGTCGGTCTAGCGCACAATGAGCAGTTCTTC,CASSLVGLAHNEQFF
TRBJ1-2,.,.,TRBV15,TGTGCCACCAGCAGATCGGGGGGTTATGGCTACACCTTC,CATSRSGGYGYTF
TRBJ2-2,TRBD2,.,TRBV4-1,TGCGCCAGCAGCCAAGTAATAGCGGGAGTATTCACCGGGGAGCTGTTTTTT,CASSQVIAGVFTGELFF
TRBJ2-7,TRBD1,.,TRBV28,TGTGCCAGCAGTCCAGCCGACAGGGATTCCCACGAGCAGTACTTC,CASSPADRDSHEQYF
TRBJ2-6,.,.,TRBV6-1,TGTGCCAGCAGTGAAGCCTCCGGTTCTGGGGCCAACGTCCTGACTTTC,CASSEASGSGANVLTF
TRBJ1-2,TRBD1,once,TRBV5-5,TGTGCCAGCAGCGTGGGGACAGTCGAAGGCTACACCTTC,CASSVGTVEGYTF
TRBJ1-2,TRBD1,.,TRBV2,TGTGCCAGCAGCCAAGACAGGGATCCTAACTATGGCTACACCTTC,CASSQDRDPNYGYTF
TRBJ1-4,.,.,TRBV7-8,TGTGCCAGCAGCTTAGGAGACAGAACCAGTCCAACTAATGAAAAACTGTTTTTT,CASSLGDRTSPTNEKLFF
TRBJ1-4,.,.,TRBV6-1,TGTGCCAGCAGTGAAGCGGGGGGTATAGCTAATGAAAAACTGTTTTTT,CASSEAGGIANEKLFF
TRBJ1-1,.,.,TRBV29-1,TGCAGCGTCGGCGGCGGGGGCGCGTACACTGAAGCTTTCTTT,CSVGGGGAYTEAFF
TRBJ2-3,.,.,TRBV7-6,TGTGCCAGCAGCTTAGGGAGGAGCACAGATACGCAGTATTTT,CASSLGRSTDTQYF
TRBJ2-1,TRBD1,.,TRBV7-3,TGTGCCAGCAGCTTAGACAGGGGTGGGAATGAGCAGTTCTTC,CASSLDRGGNEQFF
TRBJ2-7,TRBD1,.,TRBV6-1,TGTGCCAGCAGAGACAGGGTGTACTACGAGCAGTACTTC,CASRDRVYYEQYF
TRBJ1-4,.,.,TRBV9,TGTGCCAGCAGCGCGGACAGTTCTGAAAAACTGTTTTTT,CASSADSSEKLFF
TRBJ2-7,TRBD2,.,TRBV6-5,TGTGCCAGCAGTCGGACTAGCGGGAGCTACGAGCAGTACTTC,CASSRTSGSYEQYF